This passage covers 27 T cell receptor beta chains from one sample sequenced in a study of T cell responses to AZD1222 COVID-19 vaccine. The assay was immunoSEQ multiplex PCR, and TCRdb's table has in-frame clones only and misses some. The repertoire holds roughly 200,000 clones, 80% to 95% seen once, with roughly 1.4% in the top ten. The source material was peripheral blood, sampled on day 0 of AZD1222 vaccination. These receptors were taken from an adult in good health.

CDR3 protein: CASSAQGTDGYTF. For the CDR3, the DNA is TGTGCCAGCAGTGCGCAGGGGACAGATGGCTACACCTTC. The chain joins TRBV2 to TRBJ1-2, with 7 bases aligning to TRBD1. The CDR3 has 13 amino acids. Germline-derived CDR1 and CDR2 are SNHLY and FYNNEI. The V gene end was trimmed by 4 bases and the J gene end by 6 bases; junction bases not matched to a gene: 5.

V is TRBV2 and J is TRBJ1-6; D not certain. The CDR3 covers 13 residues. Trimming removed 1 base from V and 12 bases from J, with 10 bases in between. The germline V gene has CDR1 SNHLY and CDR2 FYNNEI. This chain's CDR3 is CASSEETRQPLHF. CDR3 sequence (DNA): TGTGCCAGCAGTGAAGAGACGCGCCAACCCCTCCACTTT.

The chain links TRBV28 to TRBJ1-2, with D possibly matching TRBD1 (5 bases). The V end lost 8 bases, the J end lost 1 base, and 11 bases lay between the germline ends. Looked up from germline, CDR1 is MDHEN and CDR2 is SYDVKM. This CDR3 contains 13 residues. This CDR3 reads CASWGDLNYGYTF. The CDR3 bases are TGTGCCAGCTGGGGGGATCTTAACTATGGCTACACCTTC.

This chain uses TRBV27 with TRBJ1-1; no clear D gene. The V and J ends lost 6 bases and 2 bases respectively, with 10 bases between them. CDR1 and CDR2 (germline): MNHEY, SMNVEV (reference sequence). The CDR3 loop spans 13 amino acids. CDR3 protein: CASSPGVNTEAFF. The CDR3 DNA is TGTGCCAGCAGCCCAGGTGTAAACACTGAAGCTTTCTTT.

Written as DNA, the CDR3 is TGTGCCAGCTCACCAACCGGGGCTAACTATGGCTACACCTTC. Translated: CASSPTGANYGYTF. The chain carries TRBV18 and TRBJ1-2; D not certain. In germline, CDR1 is KGHSH, CDR2 LQKENI. CDR3 size: 14 residues. The V end lost 2 bases, the J end lost 0 bases, and 7 bases lay between the germline ends.

The CDR3 DNA reads as TGTGCCAGCAGCCCCCAAATGGGCAGGGCTGAAGCTTTCTTT. This sequence encodes CASSPQMGRAEAFF. The V call is TRBV7-2, the J call TRBJ1-1, with a weak D call TRBD1 (5 bases). Germline CDR1 is SGHTA and CDR2 is FQGNSA. The CDR3 sequence is 14 residues long. Trimming left V 5 bases short and J 6 bases short, with 16 bases between. Full variable domain (outside the CDR3, taken from reference TRBV7-2 and TRBJ1-1): GAGVSQSPSNKVTEKGKDVELRCDPISGHTALYWYRQSLGQGLEFLIYFQGNSAPDKSGLPSDRFSAERTGGSVSTLTIQRTQQEDSAVYLCASSPQMGRAEAFFGQGTRLTVV.

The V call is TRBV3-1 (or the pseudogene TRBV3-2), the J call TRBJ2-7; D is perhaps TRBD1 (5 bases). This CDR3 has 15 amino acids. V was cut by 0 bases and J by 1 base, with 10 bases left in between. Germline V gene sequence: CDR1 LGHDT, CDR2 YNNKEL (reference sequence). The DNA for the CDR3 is TGTGCCAGCAGCCAAGACAGGGTACGTTCCTACGAGCAGTACTTC. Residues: CASSQDRVRSYEQYF.

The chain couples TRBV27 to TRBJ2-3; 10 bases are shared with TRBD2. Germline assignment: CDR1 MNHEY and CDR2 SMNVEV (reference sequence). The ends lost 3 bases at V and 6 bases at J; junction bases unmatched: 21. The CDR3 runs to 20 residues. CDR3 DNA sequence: TGTGCCAGCAGTTTTCTCGGCAGGGTGTCGAGCGGGGGGGGCGGGGATACGCAGTATTTT. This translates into CASSFLGRVSSGGGGDTQYF.

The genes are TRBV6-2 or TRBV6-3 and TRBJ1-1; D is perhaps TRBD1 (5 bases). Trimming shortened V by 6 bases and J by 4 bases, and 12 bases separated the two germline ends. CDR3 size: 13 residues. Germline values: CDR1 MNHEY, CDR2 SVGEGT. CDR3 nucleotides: TGTGCCAGCAGCCTGCAGAGGGGCACTGAAGCTTTCTTT. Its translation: CASSLQRGTEAFF.

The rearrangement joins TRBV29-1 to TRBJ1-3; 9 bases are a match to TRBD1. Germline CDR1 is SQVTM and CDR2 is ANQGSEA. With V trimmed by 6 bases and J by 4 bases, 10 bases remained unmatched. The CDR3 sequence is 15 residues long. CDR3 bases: TGCAGCGTGGTCGCCGGGACAGGGTCCGGAAACACCATATATTTT. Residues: CSVVAGTGSGNTIYF.

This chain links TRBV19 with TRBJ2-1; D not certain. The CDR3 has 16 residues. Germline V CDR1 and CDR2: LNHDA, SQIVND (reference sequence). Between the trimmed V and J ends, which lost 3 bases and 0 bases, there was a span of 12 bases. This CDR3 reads CASSILRAGSYNEQFF. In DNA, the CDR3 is TGTGCCAGTAGTATTTTACGGGCCGGCTCCTACAATGAGCAGTTCTTC.

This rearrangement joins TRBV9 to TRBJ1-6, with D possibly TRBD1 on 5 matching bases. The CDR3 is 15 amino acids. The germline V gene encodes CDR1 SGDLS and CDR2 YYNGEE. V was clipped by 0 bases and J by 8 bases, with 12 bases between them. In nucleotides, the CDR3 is TGTGCCAGCAGCGTAGGCGAACAGGCCTATTCACCCCTCCACTTT. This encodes CASSVGEQAYSPLHF.

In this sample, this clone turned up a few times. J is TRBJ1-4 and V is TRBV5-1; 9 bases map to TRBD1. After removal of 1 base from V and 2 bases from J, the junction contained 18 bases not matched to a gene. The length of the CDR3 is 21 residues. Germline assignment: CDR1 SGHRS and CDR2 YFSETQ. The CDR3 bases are TGCGCCAGCAGCTTGACAGGGATTCCGCCGGGACAGGGAAAGACTAATGAAAAACTGTTTTTT. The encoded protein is CASSLTGIPPGQGKTNEKLFF.

CDR3 residues: CASSSGTSRSEQYF. In DNA form, the CDR3 reads TGCGCCAGCAGCTCAGGGACGTCAAGGAGCGAGCAGTACTTC. The chain links TRBV5-1 to TRBJ2-7; D possibly uses TRBD1 or TRBD2 (5 bases each). CDR1 SGHRS and CDR2 YFSETQ come from the germline V gene. The CDR3 has 14 residues. With 3 bases removed from V and 6 bases from J, the gap between germline ends came to 16 bases. Filled out from reference TRBV5-1 and TRBJ2-7, the complete variable domain reads KAGVTQTPRYLIKTRGQQVTLSCSPISGHRSVSWYQQTPGQGLQFLFEYFSETQRNKGNFPGRFSGRQFSNSRSEMNVSTLELGDSALYLCASSSGTSRSEQYFGPGTRLTVT.

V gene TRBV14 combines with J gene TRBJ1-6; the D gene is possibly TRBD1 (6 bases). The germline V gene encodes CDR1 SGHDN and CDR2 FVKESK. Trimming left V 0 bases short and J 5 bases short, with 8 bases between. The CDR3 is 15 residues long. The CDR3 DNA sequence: TGTGCCAGCAGCCAAGATCCAGGGGATAATTCACCCCTCCACTTT. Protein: CASSQDPGDNSPLHF.

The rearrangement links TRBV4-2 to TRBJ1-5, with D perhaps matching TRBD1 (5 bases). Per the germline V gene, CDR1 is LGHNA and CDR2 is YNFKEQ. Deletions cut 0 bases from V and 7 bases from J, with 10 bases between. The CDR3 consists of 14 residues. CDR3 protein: CASSQDGDGQPQHF. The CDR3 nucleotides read TGTGCCAGCAGCCAAGATGGGGACGGCCAGCCCCAGCATTTT.

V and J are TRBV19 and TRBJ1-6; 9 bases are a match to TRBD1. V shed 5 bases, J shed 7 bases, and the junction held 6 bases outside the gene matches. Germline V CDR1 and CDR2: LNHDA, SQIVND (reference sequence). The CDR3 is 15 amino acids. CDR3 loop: CASSLRQGDNSPLHF. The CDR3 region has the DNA TGTGCCAGTAGTCTCCGACAGGGGGACAATTCACCCCTCCACTTT. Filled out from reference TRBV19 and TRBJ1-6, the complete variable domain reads DGGITQSPKYLFRKEGQNVTLSCEQNLNHDAMYWYRQDPGQGLRLIYYSQIVNDFQKGDIAEGYSVSREKKESFPLTVTSAQKNPTAFYLCASSLRQGDNSPLHFGNGTRLTVT.

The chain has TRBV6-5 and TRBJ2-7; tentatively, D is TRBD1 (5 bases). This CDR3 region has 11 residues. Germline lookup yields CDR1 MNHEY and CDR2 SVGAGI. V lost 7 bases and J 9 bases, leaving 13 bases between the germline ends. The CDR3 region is CASTPGWAQYF. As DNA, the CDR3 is TGTGCCAGCACACCAGGGTGGGCGCAGTACTTC.

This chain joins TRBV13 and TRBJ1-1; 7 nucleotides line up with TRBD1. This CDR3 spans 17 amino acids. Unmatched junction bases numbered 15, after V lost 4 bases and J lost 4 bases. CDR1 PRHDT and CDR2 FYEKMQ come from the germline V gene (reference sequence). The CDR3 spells CASSSLQSRGTGTEAFF. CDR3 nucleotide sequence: TGTGCCAGCAGCTCGCTCCAATCCAGGGGGACGGGCACTGAAGCTTTCTTT.

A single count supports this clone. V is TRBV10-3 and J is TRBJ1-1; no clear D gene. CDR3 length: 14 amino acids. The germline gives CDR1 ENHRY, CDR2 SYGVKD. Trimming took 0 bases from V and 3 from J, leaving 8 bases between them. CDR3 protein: CAISESRGDTEAFF. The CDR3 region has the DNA TGTGCCATCAGTGAGTCGCGGGGTGACACTGAAGCTTTCTTT.

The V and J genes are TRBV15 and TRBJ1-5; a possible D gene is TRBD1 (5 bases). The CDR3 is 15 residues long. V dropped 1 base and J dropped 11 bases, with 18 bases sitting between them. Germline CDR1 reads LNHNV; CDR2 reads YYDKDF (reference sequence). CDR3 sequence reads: CATSRVGFEQATQHF. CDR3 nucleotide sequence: TGTGCCACCAGCAGAGTGGGGTTTGAACAGGCAACCCAGCATTTT.

Here the CDR3 DNA reads TGCGCCAGCAGCTCTACCCCCCCCGGACAGGCGGATGAGCAGTTCTTC. Its translation is CASSSTPPGQADEQFF. This chain connects TRBV5-1 to TRBJ2-1; 7 bases fit TRBD1. CDR1 is SGHRS, CDR2 YFSETQ, per germline. The length of the CDR3 is 16 residues. With 3 bases clipped from V and 8 bases from J, the junction kept 14 bases outside the gene matches.

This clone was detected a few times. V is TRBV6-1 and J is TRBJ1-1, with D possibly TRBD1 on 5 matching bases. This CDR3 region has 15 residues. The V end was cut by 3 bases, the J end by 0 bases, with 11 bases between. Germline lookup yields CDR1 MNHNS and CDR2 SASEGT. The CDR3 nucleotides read TGTGCCAGCAGTGACGGGGCCTCCATGAACACTGAAGCTTTCTTT. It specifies CASSDGASMNTEAFF.

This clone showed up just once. CDR3 nucleotides: TGTGCCAGCAGCTTGTATCAGGGCAATCAGCCCCAGCATTTT. It is translated as CASSLYQGNQPQHF. This chain connects TRBV5-4 to TRBJ1-5; the D is unclear. The CDR3 has 14 amino acids. The V gene's germline CDR1 is SGHNT and CDR2 YYREEE (reference sequence). V was trimmed by 1 base and J by 2 bases, leaving 7 bases between them.

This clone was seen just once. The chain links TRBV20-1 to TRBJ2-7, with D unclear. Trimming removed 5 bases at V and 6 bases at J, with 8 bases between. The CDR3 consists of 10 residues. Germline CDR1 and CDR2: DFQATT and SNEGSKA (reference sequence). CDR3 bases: TGCAGTGCTCCCTCTCCCGAGCAGTACTTC. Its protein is CSAPSPEQYF.

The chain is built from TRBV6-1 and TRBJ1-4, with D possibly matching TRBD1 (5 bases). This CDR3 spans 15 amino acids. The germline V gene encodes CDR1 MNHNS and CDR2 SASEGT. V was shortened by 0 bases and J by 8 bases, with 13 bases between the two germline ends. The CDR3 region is CASSEALQGNEKLFF. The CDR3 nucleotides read TGTGCCAGCAGTGAAGCGCTCCAGGGCAACGAAAAACTGTTTTTT.

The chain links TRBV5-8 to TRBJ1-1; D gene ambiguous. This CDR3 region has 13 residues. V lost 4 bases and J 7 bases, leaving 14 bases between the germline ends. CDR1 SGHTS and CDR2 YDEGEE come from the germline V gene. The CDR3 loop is CASSLPPQFEAFF. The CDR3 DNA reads TGTGCCAGCAGCCTTCCGCCCCAATTTGAAGCTTTCTTT.